These 15 T cell receptor beta chains were sequenced from one sample in a study of response to subunit inactivated influenza vaccine. TCRdb processed the RT-PCR reads anew with MiXCR; each CDR3 protein has one entry. The sample contains around 250,000 distinct CDR3 sequences, 12% of which appear only once. The specimen was non-naive T cells sorted from PBMCs, collected around 14 days before vaccination. These receptors were taken from a man aged 50 to 60 who received an inactivated influenza vaccine.

This clonotype was counted a few times. This rearrangement joins TRBV7-6 to TRBJ2-3, with 14 bases aligning to TRBD2. The germline CDR1 and CDR2 sequences are SGHVS and FNYEAQ. The CDR3 is made up of 17 amino acids. J gave up 4 bases and V 4 bases, and 7 bases lay outside the gene matches. The CDR3 sequence is CASSSRTSGRKPDTQYF. CDR3 DNA sequence: TGTGCCAGCAGCTCGCGGACTAGCGGGAGGAAGCCAGATACGCAGTATTTT.

This clonotype was picked up many times. CDR3 region: CSARDLSKVGSPLHF. The CDR3 coding sequence is TGCAGTGCTAGAGATCTTTCGAAGGTTGGGTCACCCCTCCACTTT. This chain links TRBV20-1 with TRBJ1-6; D gene ambiguous. V lost 0 bases to trimming and J lost 10 bases, with 16 bases between them. The CDR3 runs 15 residues. Germline loops: CDR1 DFQATT, CDR2 SNEGSKA (reference sequence).

The chain links TRBV6-1 to TRBJ1-2; no clear D. There are 16 residues in the CDR3. V lost 5 bases and J 4 bases, leaving 20 bases between the germline ends. The germline CDR1 and CDR2 sequences are MNHNS and SASEGT. CDR3 sequence reads: CASSQEDQHGVYGYTF. For the CDR3, the DNA is TGTGCCAGCAGTCAAGAGGACCAACATGGGGTCTATGGCTACACCTTC.

The V gene is TRBV20-1, the J gene TRBJ1-2; the match to TRBD1 covers 7 bases. Germline V gene sequence: CDR1 DFQATT, CDR2 SNEGSKA (reference sequence). V was clipped by 0 bases and J by 8 bases; unmatched bases: 6. CDR3 length: 13 residues. The CDR3 spells CSARDYRGRGYTF. The CDR3 coding sequence is TGCAGTGCTAGAGACTACAGGGGTAGGGGCTACACCTTC.

The V and J genes are TRBV4-3 and TRBJ1-1, with unresolved D. V was shortened by 0 bases and J by 4 bases, with 15 bases between the two germline ends. The CDR3 is 16 residues long. Germline assignment: CDR1 LGHNA and CDR2 YSLEER. The DNA of the CDR3 is TGCGCCAGCAGCCAAGATCACAAAATCGGAGGCACTGAAGCTTTCTTT. Protein sequence: CASSQDHKIGGTEAFF.

This clonotype was seen a few times. J is TRBJ2-7 and V is TRBV4-3; tentative D call: TRBD2 (6 bases). V was pared by 0 bases and J by 7 bases, with 7 bases between. Germline V lookup: CDR1 LGHNA, CDR2 YSLEER. The CDR3 extends over 12 amino acids. The CDR3 sequence is CASSQEGGEQYF. CDR3 DNA sequence: TGCGCCAGCAGCCAAGAGGGAGGAGAGCAGTACTTC.

This clonotype has a single count. The DNA of the CDR3 is TGTGCCAGCAGAGGACAGGGCACAGATACGCAGTATTTT. Residues: CASRGQGTDTQYF. J is TRBJ2-3 and V is TRBV5-8, with 7 bases matching TRBD1. Losses at the gene ends were 5 bases for V and 1 base for J; bases not matched to a gene: 1. The CDR3 has 13 residues. Looked up from germline, CDR1 is SGHTS and CDR2 is YDEGEE.

Here the CDR3 reads CASSFYVTDTQYF. CDR3 nucleotide sequence: TGTGCCAGCAGCTTTTATGTAACAGATACGCAGTATTTT. The chain links TRBV11-1 to TRBJ2-3; D gene uncertain. Germline CDR1 is SGHAT and CDR2 is FQDESV (reference sequence). There are 13 residues in the CDR3. With 3 bases removed from V and 3 bases from J, the gap between germline ends came to 7 bases.

This clonotype was seen a handful of times. The chain employs TRBV4-3 and TRBJ1-2; 9 nucleotides line up with TRBD1. The V and J ends lost 4 bases and 2 bases, in that order; junction bases with no gene match: 5. The CDR3 loop spans 15 amino acids. Germline CDR1 is LGHNA and CDR2 is YSLEER. The CDR3 DNA reads TGCGCCAGCAGCCGAGAACAGGGGGCGAACTATGGCTACACCTTC. This encodes CASSREQGANYGYTF.

Ten or more counts support this clonotype. This chain links TRBV7-2 with TRBJ2-1; weak D call: TRBD2 (7 bases). Germline lookup yields CDR1 SGHTA and CDR2 FQGNSA. Trimming pared 9 bases from V and 2 bases from J, leaving 17 bases between. The CDR3 spans 15 residues. The CDR3 bases are TGTGCCAGTTGTGAGGGGGGACTACCCTACAATGAGCAGTTCTTC. As protein: CASCEGGLPYNEQFF.

This chain links TRBV6-2 or TRBV6-3 with TRBJ2-1, with a tentative D call TRBD2 (6 bases). The V end lost 5 bases, the J end lost 4 bases, and 15 bases lay between the germline ends. The length of the CDR3 is 15 residues. Germline V lookup: CDR1 MNHEY, CDR2 SVGEGT. The CDR3 nucleotides are TGTGCCAGCAGTCCCAGACTAGGAGGGTACAATGAGCAGTTCTTC. Encoded protein: CASSPRLGGYNEQFF.

The genes are TRBV27 and TRBJ2-3, with TRBD2 matching over 15 bases. Germline CDR1 and CDR2: MNHEY and SMNVEV (reference sequence). V gave up 4 bases and J gave up 5 bases; unmatched junction bases: 13. This CDR3 spans 19 amino acids. The CDR3 nucleotides are TGTGCCAGCAGTTCACTAGGACTAGCGGGAGGGCGAAGTATAGATACGCAGTATTTT. Translation: CASSSLGLAGGRSIDTQYF.

CDR3 loop: CASSLGLQGYEQYF. The CDR3 nucleotides are TGTGCCAGCAGCTTAGGACTCCAGGGGTACGAGCAGTACTTC. V and J are TRBV7-9 and TRBJ2-7; the D gene is possibly TRBD1 (6 bases). The V end was cut by 1 base, the J end by 4 bases, with 11 bases between. Germline V gene data show CDR1 as SEHNR and CDR2 as FQNEAQ (reference sequence). There are 14 residues in the CDR3.

This clonotype was recorded a few times. The chain is built from TRBV19 and TRBJ2-2, with D possibly being TRBD2 (6 bases). The germline gives CDR1 LNHDA, CDR2 SQIVND (reference sequence). Trimming took off 7 bases at V and 2 bases at J, with 14 bases between the two ends. The CDR3 consists of 15 residues. CDR3 amino acids: CASKGGGANTGELFF. CDR3 in DNA: TGTGCCAGTAAAGGCGGAGGGGCTAACACCGGGGAGCTGTTTTTT.

This clonotype was seen more than once but under ten times. The chain uses TRBV11-2 and TRBJ2-5, with TRBD1 matching 8 bases. This CDR3 has 14 residues. Germline assignment: CDR1 SGHAT and CDR2 FQNNGV. V gave up 5 bases and J gave up 2 bases; unmatched junction bases: 4. The CDR3 DNA is TGTGCCAGCAGCATACGGACAGGGCAAGAGACCCAGTACTTC. Amino acids: CASSIRTGQETQYF.